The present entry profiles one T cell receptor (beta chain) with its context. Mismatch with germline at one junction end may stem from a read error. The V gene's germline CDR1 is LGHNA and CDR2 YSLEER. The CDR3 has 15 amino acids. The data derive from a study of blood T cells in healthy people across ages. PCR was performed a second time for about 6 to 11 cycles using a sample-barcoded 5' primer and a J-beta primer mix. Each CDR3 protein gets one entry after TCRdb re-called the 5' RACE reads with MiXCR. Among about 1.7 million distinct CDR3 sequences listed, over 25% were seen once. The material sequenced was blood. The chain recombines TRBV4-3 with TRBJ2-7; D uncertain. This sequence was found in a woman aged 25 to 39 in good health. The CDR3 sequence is CASSQESAHSYGQYF. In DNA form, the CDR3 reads TGCGCCAGCAGCCAAGAGTCCGCCCACTCCTACGGGCAGTACTTC.